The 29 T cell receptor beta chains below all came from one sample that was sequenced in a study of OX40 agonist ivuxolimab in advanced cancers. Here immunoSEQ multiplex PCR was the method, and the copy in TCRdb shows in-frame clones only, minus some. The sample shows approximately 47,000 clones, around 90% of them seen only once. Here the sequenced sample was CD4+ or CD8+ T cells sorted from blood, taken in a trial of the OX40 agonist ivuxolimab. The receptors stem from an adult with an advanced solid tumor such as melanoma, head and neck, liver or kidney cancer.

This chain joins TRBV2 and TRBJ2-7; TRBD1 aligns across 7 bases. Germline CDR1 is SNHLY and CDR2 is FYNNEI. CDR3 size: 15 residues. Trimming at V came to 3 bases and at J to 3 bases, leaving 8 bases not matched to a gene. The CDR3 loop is CASSEPPRTGYEQYF. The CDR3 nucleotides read TGTGCCAGCAGTGAGCCCCCCCGGACAGGCTACGAGCAGTACTTC.

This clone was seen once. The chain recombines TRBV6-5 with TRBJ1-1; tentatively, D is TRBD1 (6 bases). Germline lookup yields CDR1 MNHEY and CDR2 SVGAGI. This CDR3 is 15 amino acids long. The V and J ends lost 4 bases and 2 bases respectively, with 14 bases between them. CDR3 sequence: CASSLSGALNTEAFF. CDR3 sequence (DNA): TGTGCCAGCAGTTTATCAGGGGCCCTTAACACTGAAGCTTTCTTT.

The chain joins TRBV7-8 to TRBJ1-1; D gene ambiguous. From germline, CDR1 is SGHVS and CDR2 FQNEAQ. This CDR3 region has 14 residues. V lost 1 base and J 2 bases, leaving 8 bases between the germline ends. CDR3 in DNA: TGTGCCAGCAGCTTAGACGGTAGTAACACTGAAGCTTTCTTT. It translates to CASSLDGSNTEAFF.

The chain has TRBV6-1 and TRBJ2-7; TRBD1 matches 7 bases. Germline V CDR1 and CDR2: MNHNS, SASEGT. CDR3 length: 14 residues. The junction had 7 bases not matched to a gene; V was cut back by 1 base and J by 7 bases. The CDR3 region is CASSEVDRVREQYF. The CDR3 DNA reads TGTGCCAGCAGTGAAGTTGACAGGGTGCGGGAGCAGTACTTC.

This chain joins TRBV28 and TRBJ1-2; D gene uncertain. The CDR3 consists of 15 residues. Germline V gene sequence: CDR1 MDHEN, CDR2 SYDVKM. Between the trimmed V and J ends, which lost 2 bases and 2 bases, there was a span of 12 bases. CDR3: CASSLGPNDNYGYTF. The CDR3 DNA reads TGTGCCAGCAGTTTAGGCCCGAATGACAACTATGGCTACACCTTC.

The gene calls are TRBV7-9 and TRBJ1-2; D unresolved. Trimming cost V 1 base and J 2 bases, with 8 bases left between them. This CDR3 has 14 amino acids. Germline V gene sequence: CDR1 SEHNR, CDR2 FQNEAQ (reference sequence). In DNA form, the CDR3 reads TGTGCCAGCAGCTTAGGCGCGGCGAACTATGGCTACACCTTC. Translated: CASSLGAANYGYTF.

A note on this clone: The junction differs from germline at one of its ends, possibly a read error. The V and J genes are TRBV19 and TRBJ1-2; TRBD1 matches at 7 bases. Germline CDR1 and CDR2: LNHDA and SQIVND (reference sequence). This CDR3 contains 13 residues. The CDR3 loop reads CASRIGTAYGYTF. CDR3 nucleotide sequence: TGTGCCAGTAGGATAGGGACAGCCTATGGCTACACCTTC.

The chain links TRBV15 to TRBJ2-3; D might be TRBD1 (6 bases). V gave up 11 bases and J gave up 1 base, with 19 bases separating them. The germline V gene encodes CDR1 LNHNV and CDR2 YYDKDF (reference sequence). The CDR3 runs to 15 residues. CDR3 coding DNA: TGTGCCGTCGCCCCGGACAGCATTCGCACAGATACGCAGTATTTT. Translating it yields CAVAPDSIRTDTQYF.

The CDR3 DNA sequence: TGTGCCTGGAGTGTACTCCTGTCACCCCTCCACTTT. Amino acids: CAWSVLLSPLHF. This chain uses TRBV30 with TRBJ1-6; D is unclear. Trimming shortened V by 0 bases and J by 10 bases, and 7 bases separated the two germline ends. The CDR3 is made up of 12 amino acids. CDR1 and CDR2 (germline): GTSNPN, SVGIG (reference sequence).

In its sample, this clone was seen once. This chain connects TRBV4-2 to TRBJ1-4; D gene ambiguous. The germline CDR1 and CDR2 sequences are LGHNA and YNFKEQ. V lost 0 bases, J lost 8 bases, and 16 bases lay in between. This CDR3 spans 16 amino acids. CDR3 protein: CASSQDGTGAEEKLFF. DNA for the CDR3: TGTGCCAGCAGCCAAGATGGCACGGGAGCGGAAGAAAAACTGTTTTTT.

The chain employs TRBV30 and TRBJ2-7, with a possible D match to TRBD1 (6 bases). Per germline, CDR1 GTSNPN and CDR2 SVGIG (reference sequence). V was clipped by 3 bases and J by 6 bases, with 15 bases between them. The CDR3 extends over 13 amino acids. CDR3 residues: CAWSQGHPGEQYF. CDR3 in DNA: TGTGCCTGGAGCCAGGGACATCCGGGCGAGCAGTACTTC.

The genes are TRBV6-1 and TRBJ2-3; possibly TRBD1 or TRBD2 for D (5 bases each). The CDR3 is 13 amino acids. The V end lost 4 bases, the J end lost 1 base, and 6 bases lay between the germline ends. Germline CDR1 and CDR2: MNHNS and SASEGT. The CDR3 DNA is TGTGCCAGCAGTGGGGACGGCACAGATACGCAGTATTTT. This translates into CASSGDGTDTQYF.

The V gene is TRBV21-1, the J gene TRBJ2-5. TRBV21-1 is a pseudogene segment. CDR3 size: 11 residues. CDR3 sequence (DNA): TGTGCCAGCAGCAAAAAAGAGACCCAGTACTTC. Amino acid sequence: CASSKKETQYF.

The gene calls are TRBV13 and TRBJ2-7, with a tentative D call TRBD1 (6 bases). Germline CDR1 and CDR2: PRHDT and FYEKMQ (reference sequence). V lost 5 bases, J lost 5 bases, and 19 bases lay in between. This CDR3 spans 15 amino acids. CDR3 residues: CASSPTEGRDNEQYF. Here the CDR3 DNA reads TGTGCCAGCAGCCCCACCGAGGGCAGGGACAACGAGCAGTACTTC.

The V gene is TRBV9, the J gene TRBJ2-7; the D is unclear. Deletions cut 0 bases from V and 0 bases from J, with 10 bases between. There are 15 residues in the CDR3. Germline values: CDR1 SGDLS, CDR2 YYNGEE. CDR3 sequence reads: CASSVGSSVSYEQYF. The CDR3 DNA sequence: TGTGCCAGCAGCGTAGGTTCCAGCGTCTCCTACGAGCAGTACTTC.

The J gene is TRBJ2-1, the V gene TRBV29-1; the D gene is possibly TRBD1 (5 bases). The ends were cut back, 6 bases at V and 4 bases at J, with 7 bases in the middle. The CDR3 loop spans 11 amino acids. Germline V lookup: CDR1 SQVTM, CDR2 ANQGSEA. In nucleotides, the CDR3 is TGCAGCGTGGGGCAGTACAATGAGCAGTTCTTC. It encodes CSVGQYNEQFF.

The CDR3 spells CASSAWDSTYEQYV. DNA of the CDR3: TGTGCCAGCAGCGCCTGGGACAGTACCTACGAGCAGTACGTC. The gene calls are TRBV11-2 and TRBJ2-7; 7 bases are shared with TRBD1. V shed 5 bases, J shed 2 bases, and the junction held 6 bases outside the gene matches. Germline CDR1 reads SGHAT; CDR2 reads FQNNGV. The CDR3 is 14 residues long.

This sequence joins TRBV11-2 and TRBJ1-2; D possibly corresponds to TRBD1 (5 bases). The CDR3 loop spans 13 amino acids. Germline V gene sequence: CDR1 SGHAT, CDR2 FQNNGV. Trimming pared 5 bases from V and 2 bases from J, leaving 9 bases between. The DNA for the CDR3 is TGTGCCAGCAGCCCAAGACAGAACTATGGCTACACCTTC. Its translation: CASSPRQNYGYTF.

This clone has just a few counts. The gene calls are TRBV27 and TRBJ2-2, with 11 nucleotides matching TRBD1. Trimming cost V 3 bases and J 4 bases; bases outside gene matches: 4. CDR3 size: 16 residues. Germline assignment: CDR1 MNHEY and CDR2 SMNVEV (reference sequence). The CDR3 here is CASSFWGTGGTGELFF. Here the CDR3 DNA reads TGTGCCAGCAGTTTTTGGGGGACAGGGGGCACCGGGGAGCTGTTTTTT.

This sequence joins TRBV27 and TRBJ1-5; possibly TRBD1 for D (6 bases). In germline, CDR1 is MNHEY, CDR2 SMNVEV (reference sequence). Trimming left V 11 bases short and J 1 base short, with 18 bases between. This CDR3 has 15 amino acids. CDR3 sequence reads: CASDEQGRSNQPQHF. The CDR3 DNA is TGTGCCTCCGACGAACAGGGCCGGAGCAATCAGCCCCAGCATTTT.

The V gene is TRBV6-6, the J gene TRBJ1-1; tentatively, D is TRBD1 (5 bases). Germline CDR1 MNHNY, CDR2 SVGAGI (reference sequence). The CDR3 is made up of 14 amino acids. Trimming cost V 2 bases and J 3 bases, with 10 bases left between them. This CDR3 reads CASSYDRHYTEAFF. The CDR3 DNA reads TGTGCCAGCAGTTACGACAGACATTACACTGAAGCTTTCTTT.

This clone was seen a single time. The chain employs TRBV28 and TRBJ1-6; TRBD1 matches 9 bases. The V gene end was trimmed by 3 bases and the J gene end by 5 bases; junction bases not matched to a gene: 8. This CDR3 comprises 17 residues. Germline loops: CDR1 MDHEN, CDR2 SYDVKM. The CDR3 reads CASSLAGTGKDNSPLHF. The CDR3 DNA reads TGTGCCAGCAGTTTGGCCGGGACAGGGAAGGATAATTCACCCCTCCACTTT.

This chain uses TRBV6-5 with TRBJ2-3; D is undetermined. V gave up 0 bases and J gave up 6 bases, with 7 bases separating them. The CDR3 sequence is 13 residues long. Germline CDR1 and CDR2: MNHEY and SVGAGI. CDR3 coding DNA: TGTGCCAGCAGTTACTCGCGTGGGGATACGCAGTATTTT. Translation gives CASSYSRGDTQYF.

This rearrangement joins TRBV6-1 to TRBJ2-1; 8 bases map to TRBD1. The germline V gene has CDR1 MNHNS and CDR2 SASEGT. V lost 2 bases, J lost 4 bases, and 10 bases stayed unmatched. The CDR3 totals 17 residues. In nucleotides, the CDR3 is TGTGCCAGCAGTGAATTCTGGACAGGGTCCCCTTACAATGAGCAGTTCTTC. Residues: CASSEFWTGSPYNEQFF.

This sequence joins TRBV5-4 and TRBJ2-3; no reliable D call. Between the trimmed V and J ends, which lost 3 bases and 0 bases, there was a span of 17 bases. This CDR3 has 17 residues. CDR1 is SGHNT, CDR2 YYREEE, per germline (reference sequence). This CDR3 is CASSSPLARASTDTQYF. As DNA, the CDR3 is TGTGCCAGCAGCTCCCCATTGGCGCGTGCTAGCACAGATACGCAGTATTTT.

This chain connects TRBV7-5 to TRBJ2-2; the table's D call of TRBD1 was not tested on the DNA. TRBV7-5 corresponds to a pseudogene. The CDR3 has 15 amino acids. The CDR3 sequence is CARTGTGTLTGELFF. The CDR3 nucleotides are TGTGCCAGAACGGGGACAGGGACCCTCACCGGGGAGCTGTTTTTT.

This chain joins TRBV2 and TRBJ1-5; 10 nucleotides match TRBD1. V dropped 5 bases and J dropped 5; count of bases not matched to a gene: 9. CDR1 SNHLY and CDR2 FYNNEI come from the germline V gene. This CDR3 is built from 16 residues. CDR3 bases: TGTGCCAGCAGTTCGACAGGGGGCATTTTAGATCAGCCCCAGCATTTT. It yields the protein CASSSTGGILDQPQHF. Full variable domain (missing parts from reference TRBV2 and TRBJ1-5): EPEVTQTPSHQVTQMGQEVILRCVPISNHLYFYWYRQILGQKVEFLVSFYNNEISEKSEIFDDQFSVERPDGSNFTLKIRSTKLEDSAMYFCASSSTGGILDQPQHFGDGTRLSIL.

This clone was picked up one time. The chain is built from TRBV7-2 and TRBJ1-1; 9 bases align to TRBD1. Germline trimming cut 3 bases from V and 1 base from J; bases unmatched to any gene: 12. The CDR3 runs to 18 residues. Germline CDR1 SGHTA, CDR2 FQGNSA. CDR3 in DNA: TGTGCCAGCAGCTTGGTATCCCTTACAGGGGGCGCGAACACTGAAGCTTTCTTT. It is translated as CASSLVSLTGGANTEAFF. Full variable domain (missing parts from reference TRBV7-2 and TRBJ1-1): GAGVSQSPSNKVTEKGKDVELRCDPISGHTALYWYRQSLGQGLEFLIYFQGNSAPDKSGLPSDRFSAERTGGSVSTLTIQRTQQEDSAVYLCASSLVSLTGGANTEAFFGQGTRLTVV.

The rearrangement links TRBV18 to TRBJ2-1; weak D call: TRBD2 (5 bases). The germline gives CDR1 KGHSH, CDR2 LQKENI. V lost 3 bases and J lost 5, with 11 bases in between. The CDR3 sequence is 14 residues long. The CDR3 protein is CASSPPVRDNEQFF. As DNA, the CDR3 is TGTGCCAGCTCACCCCCTGTGCGGGACAATGAGCAGTTCTTC.